These T cell receptor beta chains were read from a single sample in a study of shared clonotypes between healthy human individuals. Profiling relied on immunoSEQ multiplex PCR, and the TCRdb table lists in-frame clones only, not all of them. The sample shows roughly 1.5 million clones, 98% of them seen only once. Sequencing used naive CD4+ T cells sorted from blood. The receptors originated from a young man in good health. The CDR3 runs from the conserved cysteine through the conserved F or W. The D gene is left open where the match is weak. Clone size is shown for a subset of rows, as once, few, many or a class of expanded clone.

d_gene	abundance	len	j_gene	v_gene	CDR3nt	CDR3aa
-	-	13	TRBJ2-1	TRBV5-4	TGTGCCAGCAGCTTGGTCGGATACAATGAGCAGTTCTTC	CASSLVGYNEQFF
-	-	15	TRBJ2-7	TRBV6-1	TGTGCCAGCAGTCCCCGTCGGGGTTCTACCTACGAGCAGTACTTC	CASSPRRGSTYEQYF
-	-	13	TRBJ1-1	TRBV29-1	TGCAGCGTTGATCCGGACGTAAACACTGAAGCTTTCTTT	CSVDPDVNTEAFF
-	-	16	TRBJ2-3	TRBV5-1	TGCGCCAGCAGCCGGTCGATCGGGACTAGCACAGATACGCAGTATTTT	CASSRSIGTSTDTQYF
TRBD1	-	17	TRBJ2-2	TRBV6-4	TGTGCCAGCAGACGGACAGGGTTTGAAATGGGAGCCGGGGAGCTGTTTTTT	CASRRTGFEMGAGELFF
-	-	13	TRBJ2-7	TRBV6-6	TGTGCCAGCAGGGACTCGGCCGGGCGAGAGCAGTACTTC	CASRDSAGREQYF
TRBD2	-	16	TRBJ2-1	TRBV5-8	TGTGCCAGCAGCTTGCTACCTAGCGGGAACTACAATGAGCAGTTCTTC	CASSLLPSGNYNEQFF
-	-	14	TRBJ2-1	TRBV7-9	TGTGCCAGCATACCAGCGGAACCCTACAATGAGCAGTTCTTC	CASIPAEPYNEQFF
TRBD2	-	15	TRBJ2-7	TRBV4-2	TGTGCCAGCAGCCAAGATGGGACTAGTGTCTACGAGCAGTACTTC	CASSQDGTSVYEQYF
TRBD2	-	15	TRBJ2-4	TRBV28	TGTGCCAGCAGTCCGGCGGGGAGGGTTAAAAACATTCAGTACTTC	CASSPAGRVKNIQYF
TRBD2	-	17	TRBJ2-7	TRBV4-3	TGCGCCAGCAGCCAAGATACACTAGCGGGATCGTTCTACGAGCAGTACTTC	CASSQDTLAGSFYEQYF
TRBD2	once	17	TRBJ2-1	TRBV7-2	TGTGCCAGCAGCTTGGGGACTAGCGGGCGACGGAGGTATGAGCAGTTCTTC	CASSLGTSGRRRYEQFF
-	-	17	TRBJ2-7	TRBV5-1	TGCGCCAGCAGCTTGGGGGGAGCGGGTTGGGCTCCCTACGAGCAGTACTTC	CASSLGGAGWAPYEQYF
-	-	14	TRBJ2-5	TRBV5-1	TGCGCCAGCAGCTTGCGGATGGCTGGAGAGACCCAGTACTTC	CASSLRMAGETQYF